Each of the 10 T cell receptor beta chains below was sequenced from the same sample in a study of blood T cell repertoires in COVID-19 (dated by TCRdb to about 2020). To prepare the library, the immunoSEQ multiplex PCR assay was applied. Held by TCRdb, this immuneACCESS table contains in-frame sequences only and omits some clones. Under half of the omission traces to an unresolved V gene where checked; the cause of the rest is unknown. Across this sample there are approximately 350,000 clones, with about 90% seen only once. The top ten hold about 2.7% of the sample. The source material was PBMCs or T cells enriched from blood (not recorded which). The origin of the receptors is a woman aged 30 to 39 who had recovered from COVID-19.

The chain uses TRBV7-2 and TRBJ1-5; a weak D match, TRBD1 (5 bases). The CDR3 contains 16 residues. Per the germline V gene, CDR1 is SGHTA and CDR2 is FQGNSA. V lost 5 bases, J lost 0 bases, and 14 bases lay in between. Here the CDR3 DNA reads TGTGCCAGCAGCCTTAGGGGAGGCAGTAGCAATCAGCCCCAGCATTTT. Its protein product is CASSLRGGSSNQPQHF.

The chain has TRBV5-1 and TRBJ2-2; D gene unclear. The CDR3 is 12 residues long. V lost 1 base to trimming and J lost 8 bases, with 6 bases between them. Germline V gene lookup returns CDR1 SGHRS and CDR2 YFSETQ. The CDR3 nucleotides are TGCGCCAGCAGCTTGAACATGGGGGAGCTGTTTTTT. Its protein is CASSLNMGELFF.

The chain recombines TRBV7-8 with TRBJ1-5, with 10 bases lining up with TRBD1. The CDR3 loop spans 15 amino acids. After removal of 6 bases from V and 9 bases from J, the junction contained 11 bases not matched to a gene. The germline V gene encodes CDR1 SGHVS and CDR2 FQNEAQ. The CDR3 DNA follows: TGTGCCAGCAGATCCGGGACAGGGGCTGCTCGGCCCCAGCATTTT. As protein: CASRSGTGAARPQHF.

Of note for this clone: The junction differs from germline at one of its ends, possibly a read error. The chain combines TRBV7-6 with TRBJ2-1; D is perhaps TRBD1 (6 bases). Germline CDR1 and CDR2: SGHVS and FNYEAQ. CDR3 length: 12 amino acids. The CDR3 DNA is TGTGCCAGCAGCTCAAACACAGGGCCGAGGGTCTTC. This encodes CASSSNTGPRVF.

Remarks on this clone: This CDR3 is also generated by other DNA sequences in the sample. The gene calls are TRBV2 and TRBJ1-5; 7 bases are a match to TRBD1. CDR3 size: 14 residues. From germline, CDR1 is SNHLY and CDR2 FYNNEI. The junction had 2 bases not matched to a gene; V was cut back by 5 bases and J by 1 base. CDR3: CASSRTGSNQPQHF. For the CDR3, the DNA is TGTGCCAGCAGTAGGACAGGAAGCAATCAGCCCCAGCATTTT.

With respect to this clone: This sequence may be a read error, since a much larger clone differs from it by one base. V and J are TRBV5-4 and TRBJ1-1, with TRBD1 matching 8 bases. Losses at the gene ends were 3 bases for V and 4 bases for J; bases not matched to a gene: 2. The CDR3 runs 13 residues. Germline V gives CDR1 SGHNT, CDR2 YYREEE (reference sequence). CDR3 sequence: CASSYTGGTEAFF. The CDR3 nucleotides are TGTGCCAGCAGCTACACAGGGGGCACTGAAGCTTTCTTT.

The rearrangement links TRBV29-1 to TRBJ2-1; 11 bases are a match to TRBD2. V lost 6 bases and J lost 10; bases outside the gene matches: 14. Germline CDR1 reads SQVTM; CDR2 reads ANQGSEA. CDR3 length: 15 amino acids. In nucleotides, the CDR3 is TGCAGCGTGCGTAGCGGGAGGGCCCTAGAGGTAGAGCAGTTCTTC. Its translation is CSVRSGRALEVEQFF.

V gene TRBV6-5 combines with J gene TRBJ1-2, with 9 positions matching TRBD1. V trimming: 6 bases; J trimming: 6 bases; junction bases outside the gene matches: 5. The CDR3 runs 13 residues. The V gene's germline CDR1 is MNHEY and CDR2 SVGAGI. The CDR3 region has the DNA TGTGCCAGCAGCTTAACAGGGGGCGATGGCTACACCTTC. Its translation: CASSLTGGDGYTF.

The V and J genes are TRBV4-1 and TRBJ1-4; 8 bases match TRBD1. The CDR3 runs to 16 residues. CDR1 MGHRA and CDR2 YSYEKL come from the germline V gene. With 0 bases clipped from V and 5 bases from J, the junction kept 5 bases outside the gene matches. The CDR3 loop is CASSQDDRGGNEKLFF. In DNA, the CDR3 is TGCGCCAGCAGCCAAGATGACAGGGGAGGGAATGAAAAACTGTTTTTT.

The chain carries TRBV4-1 and TRBJ1-2; D gene unclear. Germline assignment: CDR1 MGHRA and CDR2 YSYEKL. V lost 1 base and J 4 bases, leaving 10 bases between the germline ends. The CDR3 is 14 amino acids. The CDR3 reads CASSQGRGSYGYTF. The DNA of the CDR3 is TGCGCCAGCAGCCAAGGAAGAGGGAGCTATGGCTACACCTTC.